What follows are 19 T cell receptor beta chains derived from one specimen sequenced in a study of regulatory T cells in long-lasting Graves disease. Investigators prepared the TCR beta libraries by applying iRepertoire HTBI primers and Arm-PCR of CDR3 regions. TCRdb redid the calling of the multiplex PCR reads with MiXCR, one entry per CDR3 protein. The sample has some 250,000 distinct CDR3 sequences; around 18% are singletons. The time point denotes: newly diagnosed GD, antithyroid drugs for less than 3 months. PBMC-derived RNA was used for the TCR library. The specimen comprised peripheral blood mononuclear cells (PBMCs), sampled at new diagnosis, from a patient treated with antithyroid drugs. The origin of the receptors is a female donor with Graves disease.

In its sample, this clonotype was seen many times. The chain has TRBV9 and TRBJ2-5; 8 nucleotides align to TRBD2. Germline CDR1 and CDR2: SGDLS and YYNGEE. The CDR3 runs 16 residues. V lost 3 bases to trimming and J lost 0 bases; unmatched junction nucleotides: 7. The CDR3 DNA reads TGTGCCAGCAGCGCAGGGACTAGGGATTACCAAGAGACCCAGTACTTC. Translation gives CASSAGTRDYQETQYF.

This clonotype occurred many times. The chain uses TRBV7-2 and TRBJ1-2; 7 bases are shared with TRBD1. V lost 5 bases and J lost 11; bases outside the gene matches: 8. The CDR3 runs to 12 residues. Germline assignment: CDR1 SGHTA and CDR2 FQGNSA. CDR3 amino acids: CASSGSRDSYTF. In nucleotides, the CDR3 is TGTGCCAGCAGCGGCTCCCGGGACAGTTACACCTTC.

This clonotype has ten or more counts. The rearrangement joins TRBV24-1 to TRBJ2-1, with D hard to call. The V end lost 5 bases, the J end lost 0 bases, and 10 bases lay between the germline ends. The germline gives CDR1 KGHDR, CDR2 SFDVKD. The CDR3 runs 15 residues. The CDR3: CATSVGPPSYNEQFF. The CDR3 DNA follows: TGTGCCACCAGTGTCGGTCCCCCCTCCTACAATGAGCAGTTCTTC.

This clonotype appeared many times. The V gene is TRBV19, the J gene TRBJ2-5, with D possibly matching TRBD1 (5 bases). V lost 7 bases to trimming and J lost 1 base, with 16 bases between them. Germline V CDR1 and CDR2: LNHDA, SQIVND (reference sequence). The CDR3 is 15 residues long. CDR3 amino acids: CASTGSGYFQETQYF. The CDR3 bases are TGTGCCAGTACGGGTTCAGGGTACTTCCAAGAGACCCAGTACTTC.

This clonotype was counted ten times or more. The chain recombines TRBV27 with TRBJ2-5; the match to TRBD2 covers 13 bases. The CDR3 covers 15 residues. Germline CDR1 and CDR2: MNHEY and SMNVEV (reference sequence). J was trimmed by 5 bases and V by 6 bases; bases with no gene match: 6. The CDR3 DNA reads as TGTGCCAGCAGCCCTGGGACTAGCGGGGAGGAGACCCAGTACTTC. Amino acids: CASSPGTSGEETQYF.

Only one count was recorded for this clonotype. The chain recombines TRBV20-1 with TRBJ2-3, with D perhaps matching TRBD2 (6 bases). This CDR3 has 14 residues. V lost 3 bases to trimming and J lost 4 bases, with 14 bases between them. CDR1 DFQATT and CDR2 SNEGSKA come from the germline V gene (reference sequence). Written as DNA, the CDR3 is TGCAGTGCTAGTGGCGGGGTAACGGCAGATACGCAGTATTTT. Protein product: CSASGGVTADTQYF.

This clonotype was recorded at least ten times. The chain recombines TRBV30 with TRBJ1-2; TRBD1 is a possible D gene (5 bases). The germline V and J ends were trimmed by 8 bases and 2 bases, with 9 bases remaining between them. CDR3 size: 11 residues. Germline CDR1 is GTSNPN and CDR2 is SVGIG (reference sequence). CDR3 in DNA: TGTGCCGGCAGGGAGAACTATGGCTACACCTTC. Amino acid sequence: CAGRENYGYTF.

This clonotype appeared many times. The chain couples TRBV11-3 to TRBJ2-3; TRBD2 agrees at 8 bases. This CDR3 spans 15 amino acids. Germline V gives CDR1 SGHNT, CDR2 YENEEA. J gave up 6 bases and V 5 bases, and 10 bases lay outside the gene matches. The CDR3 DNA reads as TGTGCCAGCAGCGTAAGCGGACTAGCATCGGATACGCAGTATTTT. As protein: CASSVSGLASDTQYF.

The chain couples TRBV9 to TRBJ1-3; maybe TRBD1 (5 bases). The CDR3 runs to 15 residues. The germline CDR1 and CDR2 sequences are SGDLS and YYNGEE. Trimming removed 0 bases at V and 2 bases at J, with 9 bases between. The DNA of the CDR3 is TGTGCCAGCAGCGTAGGGGGGTACGCTGGAAACACCATATATTTT. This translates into CASSVGGYAGNTIYF.

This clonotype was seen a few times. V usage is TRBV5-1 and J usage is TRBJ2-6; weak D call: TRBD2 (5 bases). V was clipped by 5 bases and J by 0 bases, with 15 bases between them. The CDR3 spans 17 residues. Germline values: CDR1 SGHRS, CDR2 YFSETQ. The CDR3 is CASSPATRVSGANVLTF. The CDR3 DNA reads TGCGCCAGCAGTCCTGCTACTAGGGTCTCTGGGGCCAACGTCCTGACTTTC.

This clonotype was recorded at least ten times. The CDR3, as DNA: TGTGCCAGCAGTGAACTAGGTAGCGGGACCGACAATGAGCAGTTCTTC. As protein: CASSELGSGTDNEQFF. V gene TRBV6-1 combines with J gene TRBJ2-1; 8 bases are shared with TRBD2. This CDR3 comprises 16 residues. Germline values: CDR1 MNHNS, CDR2 SASEGT. J lost 5 bases, V lost 2 bases, and 8 bases had no gene match.

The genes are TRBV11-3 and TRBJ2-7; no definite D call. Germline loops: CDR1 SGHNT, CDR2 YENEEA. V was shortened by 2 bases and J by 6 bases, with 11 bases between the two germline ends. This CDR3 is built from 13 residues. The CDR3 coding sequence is TGTGCCAGCAGCTTAATGGACGGCTCCGAGCAGTACTTC. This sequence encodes CASSLMDGSEQYF. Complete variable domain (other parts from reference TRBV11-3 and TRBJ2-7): EAGVVQSPRYKIIEKKQPVAFWCNPISGHNTLYWYLQNLGQGPELLIRYENEEAVDDSQLPKDRFSAERLKGVDSTLKIQPAELGDSAVYLCASSLMDGSEQYFGPGTRLTVT.

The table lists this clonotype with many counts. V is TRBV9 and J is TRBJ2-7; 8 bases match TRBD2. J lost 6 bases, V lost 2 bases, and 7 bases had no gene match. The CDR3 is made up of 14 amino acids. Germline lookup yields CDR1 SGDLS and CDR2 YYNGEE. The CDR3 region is CASSVLSGTSEQYF. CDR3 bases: TGTGCCAGCAGCGTCCTAAGCGGGACTAGCGAGCAGTACTTC.

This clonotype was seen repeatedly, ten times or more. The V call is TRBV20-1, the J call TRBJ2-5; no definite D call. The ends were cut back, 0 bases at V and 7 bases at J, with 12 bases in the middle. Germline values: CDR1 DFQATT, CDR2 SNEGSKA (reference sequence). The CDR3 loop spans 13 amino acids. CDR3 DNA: TGCAGTGCTAGAGATCAAGGCGCTGGGACCCAGTACTTC. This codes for CSARDQGAGTQYF.

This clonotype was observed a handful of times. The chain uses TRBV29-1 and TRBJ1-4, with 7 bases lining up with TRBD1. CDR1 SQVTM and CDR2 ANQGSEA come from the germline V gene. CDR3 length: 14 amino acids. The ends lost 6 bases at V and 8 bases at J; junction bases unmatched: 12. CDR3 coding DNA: TGCAGCGTGGGGACGACAGGGCCCAGCGAAAAACTGTTTTTT. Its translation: CSVGTTGPSEKLFF.

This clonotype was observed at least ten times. In DNA, the CDR3 is TGTGCCAGCAGTTACCTTCGGGGGGACACCGGGGAGCTGTTTTTT. Translation: CASSYLRGDTGELFF. The chain is built from TRBV6-2 or TRBV6-3 and TRBJ2-2; 7 bases match TRBD2. The germline CDR1 and CDR2 sequences are MNHEY and SVGEGT. This CDR3 region has 15 residues. V shed 2 bases and J 3 bases; nucleotides not matched to a gene: 3.

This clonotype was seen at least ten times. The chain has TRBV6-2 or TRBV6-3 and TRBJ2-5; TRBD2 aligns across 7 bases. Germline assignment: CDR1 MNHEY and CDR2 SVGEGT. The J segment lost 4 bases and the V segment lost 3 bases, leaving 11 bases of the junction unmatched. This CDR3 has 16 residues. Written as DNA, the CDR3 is TGTGCCAGCAGTTATTGGGGCGGGAGAGGAGGAGAGACCCAGTACTTC. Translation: CASSYWGGRGGETQYF.

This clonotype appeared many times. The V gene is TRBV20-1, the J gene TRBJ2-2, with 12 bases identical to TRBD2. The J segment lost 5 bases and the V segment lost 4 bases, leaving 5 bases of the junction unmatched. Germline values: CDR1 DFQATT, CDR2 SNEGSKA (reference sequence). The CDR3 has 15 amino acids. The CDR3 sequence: CSAIEGTSGTGELFF. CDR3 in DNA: TGCAGTGCTATAGAGGGGACTAGCGGGACCGGGGAGCTGTTTTTT.

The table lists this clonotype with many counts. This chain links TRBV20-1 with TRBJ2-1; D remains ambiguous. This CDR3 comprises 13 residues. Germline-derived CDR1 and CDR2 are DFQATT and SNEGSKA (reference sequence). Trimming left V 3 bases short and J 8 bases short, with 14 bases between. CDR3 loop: CSASDSSKDEQFF. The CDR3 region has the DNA TGCAGTGCTAGCGATTCGTCGAAGGATGAGCAGTTCTTC.